This TCR beta chain is from a study of T cells in Graves' hyperthyroidism and ophthalmopathy. Whole-study findings and limits: Ophthalmopathy could be told apart from stable hyperthyroidism with a 13 V-J model. Model predictions of ophthalmopathy came a median 6.5 months before onset.

CDR1 SNHLY and CDR2 FYNNEI come from the germline V gene. The germline V and J ends were trimmed by 6 bases and 0 bases, with 12 bases remaining between them. This CDR3 comprises 14 residues. Absence of ophthalmopathy progression within 18 months defined stable Graves' hyperthyroidism. As concerns this clonotype: Its specificity is not known.

RNA transcripts yielded amplified TCR beta CDR3 regions. HTBI primers drove first-round RT-PCR of the TCR CDR3. From the multiplex PCR reads, TCRdb called clonotypes with MiXCR, one entry per CDR3 protein. The table lists 210,000 or so distinct CDR3 sequences, 17% of them singletons. This rearrangement joins TRBV2 to TRBJ2-7; D unclear. The sequenced sample consisted of blood. The sequence derives from a man between 45 and 60 years old with Graves' hyperthyroidism. CDR3 DNA: TGTGCCAGCAGCCCGCTGAGGTTCTCCTACGAGCAGTACTTC. It translates to CASSPLRFSYEQYF.